These 6 T cell receptor beta chains share one sample of origin, sequenced in a study of naive and memory T cell subsets. The beta constant-region primer was an equimolar mix of two oligonucleotides covering TRBC1 and TRBC2. Four rounds of PCR amplified the ligated cDNA using nested alpha and beta constant-region primers plus SP2. Each CDR3 protein gets one entry after TCRdb re-called the UMI-ligation and nested PCR reads with MiXCR. In the table there are 100,000 to 150,000 distinct CDR3 sequences, approximately 37% of which are singletons. Sequenced input: central memory CD4+ T cells from blood. The receptors were sampled from a human donor in good health.

This clonotype was observed a handful of times. This chain connects TRBV28 to TRBJ2-7, with unresolved D. This CDR3 has 13 residues. Germline CDR1 MDHEN, CDR2 SYDVKM. With 6 bases removed from V and 4 bases from J, the gap between germline ends came to 13 bases. The CDR3 loop is CASSTPIPYEQYF. CDR3 in DNA: TGTGCCAGCAGCACCCCTATCCCATACGAGCAGTACTTC. The complete variable domain, with remaining parts taken from reference TRBV28 and TRBJ2-7, reads DVKVTQSSRYLVKRTGEKVFLECVQDMDHENMFWYRQDPGLGLRLIYFSYDVKMKEKGDIPEGYSVSREKKERFSLILESASTNQTSMYLCASSTPIPYEQYFGPGTRLTVT.

This clonotype has more than one count but fewer than ten. The CDR3 reads CASSPRQGMYQETQYF. The CDR3 DNA reads as TGTGCCAGCAGTCCTAGACAGGGAATGTACCAAGAGACCCAGTACTTC. The rearrangement joins TRBV6-6 to TRBJ2-5, with 7 bases lining up with TRBD1. This CDR3 region has 16 residues. CDR1 is MNHNY and CDR2 is SVGAGI in the germline V gene (reference sequence). After removal of 5 bases from V and 0 bases from J, the junction contained 9 bases not matched to a gene.

The chain uses TRBV7-2 and TRBJ2-1, with 7 positions matching TRBD2. V lost 4 bases, J lost 1 base, and 7 bases stayed unmatched. This CDR3 spans 16 amino acids. CDR1 is SGHTA, CDR2 FQGNSA, per germline. CDR3 in amino acids: CASSYGGSVSYNEQFF. CDR3 nucleotide sequence: TGTGCCAGCAGCTACGGCGGGAGTGTTTCCTACAATGAGCAGTTCTTC.

This clonotype was picked up a small number of times. V gene TRBV20-1 combines with J gene TRBJ2-7; D is undetermined. This CDR3 region has 13 residues. The germline V gene encodes CDR1 DFQATT and CDR2 SNEGSKA (reference sequence). The V end was cut by 0 bases, the J end by 1 base, with 7 bases between. The CDR3 reads CSARDGRSYEQYF. The CDR3 DNA reads as TGCAGTGCTAGAGATGGGCGATCCTACGAGCAGTACTTC.

The rearrangement uses TRBV6-2 or TRBV6-3 and TRBJ2-7; D ambiguous. Trimming cost V 4 bases and J 1 base, with 17 bases left between them. CDR1 and CDR2 from the germline V gene are MNHEY and SVGEGT. This CDR3 contains 16 residues. The CDR3: CASSWTSAKLSYEQYF. The CDR3 region has the DNA TGTGCCAGCAGTTGGACCTCGGCCAAACTTTCCTACGAGCAGTACTTC.

V usage is TRBV30 and J usage is TRBJ2-3; D is possibly TRBD1 (5 bases). This CDR3 region has 16 residues. Germline lookup yields CDR1 GTSNPN and CDR2 SVGIG (reference sequence). V lost 0 bases and J lost 2, with 15 bases in between. The CDR3 spells CAWSVRTRQSTDTQYF. The CDR3 region has the DNA TGTGCCTGGAGTGTACGGACAAGGCAATCCACAGATACGCAGTATTTT.